This is a list of T cell receptor beta chains from one sample in a study of T cell responses to AZD1222 COVID-19 vaccine. Data came from immunoSEQ multiplex PCR; TCRdb stores just in-frame clones and leaves some out. This table has about 120,000 clones, 75% to 95% appearing once. Source: peripheral blood, taken 28 days after the second dose of the MenACWY control vaccine. The receptors here all came from an adult who received the MenACWY meningococcal vaccine as a control. Each CDR3 is given with its conserved first and last residue. D genes are given only for firm matches. Clone sizes are given selectively: once, few, many, or a class where the clone is expanded.

TGTGCCAGCAGTTACTCGTGGGCACGGAGCCTAAATGAGCAGTTCTTC	CASSYSWARSLNEQFF	-	TRBV6-5	TRBJ2-1	-
TGTGCCAGCATCTCATTAGAGGGACTTTACCTGGAAGAGACCCAGTACTTC	CASISLEGLYLEETQYF	-	TRBV27	TRBJ2-5	-
TGTGCCAGCAGCTTGGACCAGATCATCAATTCACCCCTCCACTTT	CASSLDQIINSPLHF	-	TRBV5-4	TRBJ1-6	-
TGTGCCAGCAGTTATCGGGGGGCTGAACAGTACTTC	CASSYRGAEQYF	-	TRBV6-5	TRBJ2-7	-
TGTGCCTGGAAGGGACAGGGGTACGAGCAGTACTTC	CAWKGQGYEQYF	-	TRBV30	TRBJ2-7	TRBD1
TGTGCCAGCAGCTTACAGGCTAGCGGGACCTACGAGCAGTACTTC	CASSLQASGTYEQYF	-	TRBV7-3	TRBJ2-7	TRBD2
TGTGCCAGCAGCGCCAGGGGGCGCGGAGAAAAACTGTTTTTT	CASSARGRGEKLFF	-	TRBV9	TRBJ1-4	TRBD1
TGTGCCAGCCTACCCCGGGGGGGGATTGGCACTGAAGCTTTCTTT	CASLPRGGIGTEAFF	-	TRBV25-1	TRBJ1-1	-
TGTGCCACGACTAGCGGGAGTGTCTACGAGCAGTACTTC	CATTSGSVYEQYF	few	TRBV2	TRBJ2-7	TRBD2
TGTGCCAGCTCCTTTGGGACACCCGCTTCTTCTGGGGAGCTGTTTTTT	CASSFGTPASSGELFF	-	TRBV7-9	TRBJ2-2	-
TGTGCCAGTACGGGCCAGGATACGCAGTATTTT	CASTGQDTQYF	-	TRBV2	TRBJ2-3	-
TGTGCCAGCAGCTTAGGAGGGGCCGCGAACACTGAAGCTTTCTTT	CASSLGGAANTEAFF	-	TRBV7-2	TRBJ1-1	-
TGTGCCAGCAGTTTAAACAGGAGGAACTATGGCTACACCTTC	CASSLNRRNYGYTF	-	TRBV28	TRBJ1-2	-
TGTGCCAGCAGTTCCCCCAGGGCATTGCAGCCCCAGCATTTT	CASSSPRALQPQHF	once	TRBV28	TRBJ1-5	-
TGTGCCAGCAGCTCGCCACCGGGGGAGACCCAGTACTTC	CASSSPPGETQYF	-	TRBV7-2	TRBJ2-5	-
TGTGCCATCAGCATAGACAGGGCCTACGAGCAGTACTTC	CAISIDRAYEQYF	-	TRBV10-3	TRBJ2-7	TRBD1
TGTGCCAGCAAACAGCTCTACGAGCAGTACTTC	CASKQLYEQYF	-	TRBV6-6	TRBJ2-7	-
TGTGCCAGCAGATTCGCCGGGGCTGGTTGGGACACTGAAGCTTTCTTT	CASRFAGAGWDTEAFF	-	TRBV28	TRBJ1-1	-
TGTGCCAGCACCTTAGCGGGAGCAAACCAAGAGACCCAGTACTTC	CASTLAGANQETQYF	-	TRBV7-9	TRBJ2-5	TRBD2
TGTGCCAGCAGCTTGGGTTCGAGGACAGGAAGTTTTGCTTTCTTT	CASSLGSRTGSFAFF	-	TRBV5-5	TRBJ1-1	TRBD1
TGTGCCAGCAGCTTAGGAGTGAGCTCCCACGCGTATAATTCACCCCTCCACTTT	CASSLGVSSHAYNSPLHF	-	TRBV11-2	TRBJ1-6	-
TGTGCCACCCGGGGGACTGGAAACACCATATATTTT	CATRGTGNTIYF	-	TRBV19	TRBJ1-3	-
TGTGCCAGCACCAATTTAGTCACAGGGGGCGGGAGGGAATCCTACAATGAGCAGTTCTTC	CASTNLVTGGGRESYNEQFF	-	TRBV7-9	TRBJ2-1	-
TGTGCCAGCAGCGTAGCCGGGGGGCCATCCGAGACGCAGTATTTT	CASSVAGGPSETQYF	few	TRBV9	TRBJ2-3	-
TGTGCCAGCAGTTCGTCGGTGAGGGCGTACGAGCAGTACTTC	CASSSSVRAYEQYF	-	TRBV27	TRBJ2-7	-
TGCAGCGTTGAAGATCCGGCGGGTGTTAGCGGGAATTATATGTACAATGAGCAGTTCTTC	CSVEDPAGVSGNYMYNEQFF	-	TRBV29-1	TRBJ2-1	TRBD2
TGCAGCGTTGTCTTCGGACACAATGAGCAGTTCTTC	CSVVFGHNEQFF	-	TRBV29-1	TRBJ2-1	-
TGTGCCAGTACGACCCGGGAGGACGGCCGCAAAAACATTCAGTACTTC	CASTTREDGRKNIQYF	-	TRBV19	TRBJ2-4	TRBD2
TGTGCCAGCAGCCCCCGGCGACAGGGGGACACCGGGGAGCTGTTTTTT	CASSPRRQGDTGELFF	-	TRBV9	TRBJ2-2	TRBD1